The source of this TCR beta chain is a study of shared clonotypes between healthy human individuals. As for the study in general: A couple of female and a few male donors aged 18 to 49 were enrolled.

In the case of this clone: The target antigen is unknown.

The study, taken as a whole, reports: The sharing of roughly 5% of naive CD4 clonotypes was seen across a few donors.

Assay used: immunoSEQ multiplex PCR; TCRdb lists only in-frame clones, some missing. Altogether about 1.5 million clones are present, 95% to 99% being singletons, with the ten largest covering roughly 0.45%. The CDR3 contains 14 residues. Germline CDR1 is SGDLS and CDR2 is YYNGEE. V gave up 4 bases and J gave up 8 bases, with 16 bases separating them. The specimen was naive CD4+ T cells sorted from blood. Indicated subset: CD45RA+ positively selected. This clonotype was obtained from a young man in good health. The rearrangement joins TRBV9 to TRBJ2-1; D may be TRBD1 (5 bases). The CDR3 is CASSPKGRVDEQFF. The CDR3 coding sequence is TGTGCCAGCAGCCCCAAGGGCAGGGTTGATGAGCAGTTCTTC.